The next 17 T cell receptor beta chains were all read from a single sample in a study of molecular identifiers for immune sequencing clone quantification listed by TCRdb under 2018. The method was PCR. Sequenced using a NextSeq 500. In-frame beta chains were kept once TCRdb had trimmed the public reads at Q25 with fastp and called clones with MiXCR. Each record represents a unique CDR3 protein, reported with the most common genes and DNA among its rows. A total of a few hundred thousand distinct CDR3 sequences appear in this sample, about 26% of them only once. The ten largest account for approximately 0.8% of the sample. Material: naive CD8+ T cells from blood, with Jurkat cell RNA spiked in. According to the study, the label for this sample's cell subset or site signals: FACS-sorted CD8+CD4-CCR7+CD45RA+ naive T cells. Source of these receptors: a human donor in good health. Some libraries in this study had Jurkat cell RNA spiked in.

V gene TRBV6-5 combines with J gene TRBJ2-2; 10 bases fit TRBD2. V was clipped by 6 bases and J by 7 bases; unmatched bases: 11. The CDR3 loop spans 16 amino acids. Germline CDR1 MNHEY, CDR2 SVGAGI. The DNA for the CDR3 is TGTGCCAGCAGCCAAAGCGGGAGGGCCGGGTACGGGGAGCTGTTTTTT. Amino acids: CASSQSGRAGYGELFF.

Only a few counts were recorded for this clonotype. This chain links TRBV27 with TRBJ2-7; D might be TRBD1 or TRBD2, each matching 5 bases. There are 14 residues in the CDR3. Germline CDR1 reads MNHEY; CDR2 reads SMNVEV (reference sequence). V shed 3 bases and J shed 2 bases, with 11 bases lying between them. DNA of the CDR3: TGTGCCAGCAGTTTTGAGGGGCGCCCCTACGAGCAGTACTTC. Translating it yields CASSFEGRPYEQYF.

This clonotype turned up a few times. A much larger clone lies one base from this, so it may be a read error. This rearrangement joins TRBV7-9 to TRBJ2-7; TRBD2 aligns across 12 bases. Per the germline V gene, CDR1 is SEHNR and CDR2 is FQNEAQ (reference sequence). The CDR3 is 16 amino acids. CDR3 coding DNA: TGTGCCGGCAGCCGAGGACTAGCGGGAACCTTTGGGGAGCAGTACTTC. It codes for CAGSRGLAGTFGEQYF.

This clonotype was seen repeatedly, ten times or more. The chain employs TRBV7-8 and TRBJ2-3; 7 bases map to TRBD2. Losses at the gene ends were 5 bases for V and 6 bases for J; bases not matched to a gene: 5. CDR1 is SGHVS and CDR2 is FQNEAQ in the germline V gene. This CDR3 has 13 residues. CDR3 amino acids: CASSPGLVDTQYF. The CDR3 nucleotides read TGTGCCAGCAGCCCCGGACTAGTTGATACGCAGTATTTT.

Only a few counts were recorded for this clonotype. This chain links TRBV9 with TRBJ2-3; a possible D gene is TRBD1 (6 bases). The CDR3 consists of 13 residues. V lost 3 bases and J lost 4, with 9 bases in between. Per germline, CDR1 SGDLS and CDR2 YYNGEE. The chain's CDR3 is CASSGPGADTQYF. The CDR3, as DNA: TGTGCCAGCAGCGGCCCAGGGGCAGATACGCAGTATTTT.

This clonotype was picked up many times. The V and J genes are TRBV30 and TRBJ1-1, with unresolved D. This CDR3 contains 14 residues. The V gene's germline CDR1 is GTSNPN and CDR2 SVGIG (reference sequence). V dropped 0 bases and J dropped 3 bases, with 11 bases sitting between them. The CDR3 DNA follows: TGTGCCTGGAGTGTAGTAGGGTTGGACACTGAAGCTTTCTTT. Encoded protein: CAWSVVGLDTEAFF.

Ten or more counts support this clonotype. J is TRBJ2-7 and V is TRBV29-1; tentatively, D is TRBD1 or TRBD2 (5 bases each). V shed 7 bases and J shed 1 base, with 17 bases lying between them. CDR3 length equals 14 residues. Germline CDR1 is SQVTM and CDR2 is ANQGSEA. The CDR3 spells CSARGAQGSYEQYF. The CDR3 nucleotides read TGCAGCGCCCGGGGCGCGCAGGGTTCCTACGAGCAGTACTTC.

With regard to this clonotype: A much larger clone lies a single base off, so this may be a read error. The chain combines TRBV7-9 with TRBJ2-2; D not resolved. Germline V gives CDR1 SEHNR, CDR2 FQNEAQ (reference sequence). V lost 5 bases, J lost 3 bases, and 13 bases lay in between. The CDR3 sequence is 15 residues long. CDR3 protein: CASSNRVTDTGELFF. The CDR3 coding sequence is TGTGCCAGCAGCAACCGAGTTACGGACACCGGGGAGCTGTTTTTT.

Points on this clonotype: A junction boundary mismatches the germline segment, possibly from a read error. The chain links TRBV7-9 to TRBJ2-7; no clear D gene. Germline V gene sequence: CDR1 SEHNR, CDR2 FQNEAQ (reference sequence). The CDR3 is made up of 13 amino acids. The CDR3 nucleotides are TGCGCCAGCAGCTCGGACGGTTACTACGAGCAGTACTTC. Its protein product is CASSSDGYYEQYF.

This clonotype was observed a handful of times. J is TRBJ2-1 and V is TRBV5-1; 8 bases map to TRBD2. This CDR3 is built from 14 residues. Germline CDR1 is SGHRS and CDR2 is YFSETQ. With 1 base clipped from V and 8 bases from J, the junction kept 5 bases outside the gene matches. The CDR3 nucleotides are TGCGCCAGCAGCTTGTCGGCGGGGGGCCATGAGCAGTTCTTC. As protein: CASSLSAGGHEQFF.

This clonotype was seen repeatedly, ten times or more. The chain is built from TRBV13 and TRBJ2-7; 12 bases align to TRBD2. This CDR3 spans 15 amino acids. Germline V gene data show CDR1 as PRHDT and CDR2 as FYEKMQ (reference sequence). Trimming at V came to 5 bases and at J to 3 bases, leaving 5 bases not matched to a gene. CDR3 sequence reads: CASSPGLAGYYEQYF. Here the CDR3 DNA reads TGTGCCAGCAGCCCAGGACTAGCGGGGTACTACGAGCAGTACTTC. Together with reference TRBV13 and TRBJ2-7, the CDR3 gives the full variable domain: AAGVIQSPRHLIKEKRETATLKCYPIPRHDTVYWYQQGPGQDPQFLISFYEKMQSDKGSIPDRFSAQQFSDYHSELNMSSLELGDSALYFCASSPGLAGYYEQYFGPGTRLTVT.

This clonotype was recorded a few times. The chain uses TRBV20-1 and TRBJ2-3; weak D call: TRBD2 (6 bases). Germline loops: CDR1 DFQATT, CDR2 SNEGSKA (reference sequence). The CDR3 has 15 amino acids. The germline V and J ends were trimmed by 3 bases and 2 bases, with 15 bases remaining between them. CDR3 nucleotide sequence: TGCAGTGCTAGGGAGCGGGCCTCTTACACAGATACGCAGTATTTT. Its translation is CSARERASYTDTQYF.

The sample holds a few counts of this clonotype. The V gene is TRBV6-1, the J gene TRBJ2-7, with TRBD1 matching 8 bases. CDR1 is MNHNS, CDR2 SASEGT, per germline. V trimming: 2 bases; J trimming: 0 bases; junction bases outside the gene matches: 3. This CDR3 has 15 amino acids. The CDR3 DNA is TGTGCCAGCAGTGAACGGACAGGGTACTCCTACGAGCAGTACTTC. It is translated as CASSERTGYSYEQYF.

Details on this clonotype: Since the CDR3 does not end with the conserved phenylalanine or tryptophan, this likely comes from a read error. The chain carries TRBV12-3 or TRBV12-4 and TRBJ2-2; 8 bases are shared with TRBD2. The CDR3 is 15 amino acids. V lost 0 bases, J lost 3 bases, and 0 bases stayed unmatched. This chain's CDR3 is CASSLASGDTGELFL. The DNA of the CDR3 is TGTGCCAGCAGTTTAGCTAGCGGGGACACCGGGGAGCTGTTTCTT.

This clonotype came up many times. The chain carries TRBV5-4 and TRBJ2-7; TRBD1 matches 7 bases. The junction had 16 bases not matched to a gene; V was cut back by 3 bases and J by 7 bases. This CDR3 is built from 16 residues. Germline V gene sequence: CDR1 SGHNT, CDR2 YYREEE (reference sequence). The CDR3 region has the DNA TGTGCCAGCAGCTCACTCGTAGGGGGCTATCGAGAGGAGCAGTACTTC. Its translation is CASSSLVGGYREEQYF.

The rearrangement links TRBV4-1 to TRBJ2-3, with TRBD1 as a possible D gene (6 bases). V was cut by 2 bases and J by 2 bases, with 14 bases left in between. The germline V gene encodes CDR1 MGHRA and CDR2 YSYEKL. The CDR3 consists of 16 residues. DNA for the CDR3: TGCGCCAGCAGCCAAACCCCGAGACAGGACACAGATACGCAGTATTTT. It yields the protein CASSQTPRQDTDTQYF.

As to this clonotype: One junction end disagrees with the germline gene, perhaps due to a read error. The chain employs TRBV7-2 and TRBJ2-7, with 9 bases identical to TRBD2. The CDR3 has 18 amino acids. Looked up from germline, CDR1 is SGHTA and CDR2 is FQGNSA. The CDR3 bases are TGTGCCAGCAGCTTCGACCATAGCGGGAGTTTTGCCTCCTACGAGCGGTACTTC. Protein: CASSFDHSGSFASYERYF. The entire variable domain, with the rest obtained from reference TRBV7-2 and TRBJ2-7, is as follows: GAGVSQSPSNKVTEKGKDVELRCDPISGHTALYWYRQSLGQGLEFLIYFQGNSAPDKSGLPSDRFSAERTGGSVSTLTIQRTQQEDSAVYLCASSFDHSGSFASYERYFGPGTRLTVT.